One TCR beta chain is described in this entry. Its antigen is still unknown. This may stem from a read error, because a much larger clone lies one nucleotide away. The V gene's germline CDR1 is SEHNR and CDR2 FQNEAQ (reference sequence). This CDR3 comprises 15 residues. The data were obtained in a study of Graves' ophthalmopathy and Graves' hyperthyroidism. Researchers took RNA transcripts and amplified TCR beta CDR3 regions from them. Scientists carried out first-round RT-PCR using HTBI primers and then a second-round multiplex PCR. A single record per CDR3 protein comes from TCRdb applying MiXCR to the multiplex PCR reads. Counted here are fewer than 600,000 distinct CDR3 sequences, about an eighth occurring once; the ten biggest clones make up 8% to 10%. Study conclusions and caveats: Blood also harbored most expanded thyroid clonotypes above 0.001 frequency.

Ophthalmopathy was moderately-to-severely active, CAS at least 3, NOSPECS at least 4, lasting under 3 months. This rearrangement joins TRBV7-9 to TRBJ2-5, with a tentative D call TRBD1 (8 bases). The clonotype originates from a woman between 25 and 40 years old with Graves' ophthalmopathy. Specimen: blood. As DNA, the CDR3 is TGTGTCAGCAGCCAGCGGGGACAGGATCAAGAGACCCAGTACTTC. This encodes CVSSQRGQDQETQYF.